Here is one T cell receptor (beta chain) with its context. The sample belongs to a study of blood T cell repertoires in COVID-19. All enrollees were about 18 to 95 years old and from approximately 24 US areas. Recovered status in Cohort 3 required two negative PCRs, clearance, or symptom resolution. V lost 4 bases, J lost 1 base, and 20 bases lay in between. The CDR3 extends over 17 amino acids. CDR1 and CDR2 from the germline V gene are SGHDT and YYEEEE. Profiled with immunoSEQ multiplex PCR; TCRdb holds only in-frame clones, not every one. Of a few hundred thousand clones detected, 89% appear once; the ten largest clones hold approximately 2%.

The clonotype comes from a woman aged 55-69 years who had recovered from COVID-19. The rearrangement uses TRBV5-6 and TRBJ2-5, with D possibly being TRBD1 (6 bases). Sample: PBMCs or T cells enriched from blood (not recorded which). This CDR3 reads CASSPPWTVKSQETQYF. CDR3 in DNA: TGTGCCAGCAGCCCCCCCTGGACAGTTAAGTCCCAAGAGACCCAGTACTTC.